The next 4 T cell receptor beta chains were all read from a single sample in a study of CD8+CD57+ T cells in acquired aplastic anemia. It was genomic DNA that served as the template for profiling TCR beta VDJ and CDR3. MiXCR, run by TCRdb on the reads, gives a single entry per CDR3 protein. The sample records 150,000 to 180,000 distinct CDR3 sequences, about 54% being singletons. Sequencing involved patients with CD8+CD57+ cell expansion previously shown by flow cytometry. The specimen was sorted CD4+, CD8+, or CD8+CD57+ T cells (not recorded which) from PBMCs. The receptors here all came from a human donor with aplastic anemia.

Ten or more counts support this clonotype. V gene TRBV16 combines with J gene TRBJ2-7, with D uncertain. Trimming stripped 2 bases from V and 5 bases from J, with 13 bases between. Germline assignment: CDR1 KGHSY and CDR2 FQNENV. The CDR3 covers 14 residues. CDR3 bases: TGTGCCAGCAGCCAAAGTTCCGGTTCAAACGAGCAGTACTTC. It specifies CASSQSSGSNEQYF.

The genes are TRBV10-1 and TRBJ2-5; D remains ambiguous. Germline V gene lookup returns CDR1 WNHNN and CDR2 SYGVQD (reference sequence). The CDR3 length is 14 residues. Trimming stripped 2 bases from V and 5 bases from J, with 12 bases between. Here the CDR3 DNA reads TGCGCCAGCAGTGAGGCAGGACGTGAGGAGACCCAGTACTTC. This sequence encodes CASSEAGREETQYF.

The V call is TRBV10-2, the J call TRBJ2-7, with 14 nucleotides matching TRBD2. Per germline, CDR1 WSHSY and CDR2 SAAADI. V shed 5 bases, J shed 6 bases, and the junction held 9 bases outside the gene matches. The CDR3 runs 16 residues. The CDR3, as DNA: TGCGCCAGCAGTAGGGGGGGACTAGCGGGAGCACTCGAGCAGTACTTC. This encodes CASSRGGLAGALEQYF.

This clonotype appeared once. The chain has TRBV7-2 and TRBJ1-2; D is unresolved. V was shortened by 6 bases and J by 2 bases, with 13 bases between the two germline ends. CDR3 length equals 14 residues. Germline lookup yields CDR1 SGHTA and CDR2 FQGNSA. The DNA for the CDR3 is TGTGCCAGCAGTCCCGGGCCTCCAAACTATGGCTACACCTTC. It yields the protein CASSPGPPNYGYTF.